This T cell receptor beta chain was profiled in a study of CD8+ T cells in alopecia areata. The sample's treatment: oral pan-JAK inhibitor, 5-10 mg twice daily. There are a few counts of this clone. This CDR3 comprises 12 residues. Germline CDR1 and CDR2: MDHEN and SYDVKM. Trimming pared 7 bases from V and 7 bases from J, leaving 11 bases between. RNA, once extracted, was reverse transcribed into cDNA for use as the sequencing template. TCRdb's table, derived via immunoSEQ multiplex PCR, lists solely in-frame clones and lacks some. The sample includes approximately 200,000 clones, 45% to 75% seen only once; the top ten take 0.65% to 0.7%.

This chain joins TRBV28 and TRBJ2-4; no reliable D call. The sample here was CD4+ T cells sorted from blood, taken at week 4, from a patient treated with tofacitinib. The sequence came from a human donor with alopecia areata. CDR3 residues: CASKTLTNIQYF. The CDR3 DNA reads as TGTGCCAGCAAAACATTGACGAACATTCAGTACTTC.